This T cell receptor (beta chain) was sequenced for a study of cytomegalovirus exposure and HLA in healthy donors. Worth noting for this clone: Its target is not known.

Looked up from germline, CDR1 is LNHDA and CDR2 is SQIVND (reference sequence). The CDR3 has 14 amino acids. V lost 3 bases and J lost 10; bases outside the gene matches: 7. With 60 Vbeta and 13 Jbeta primers, the PCR was carried out. The protocol was immunoSEQ multiplex PCR, while the TCRdb copy is restricted to in-frame clones and leaves out a portion. Found here are 130,000 to 150,000 clones, roughly 70% of them singletons; the top ten hold 4.3%. General observations from the study: Accurate predictions that matched the HLA-A and HLA-B alleles of most subjects were reportedly made from TCR beta sequences. The classifier was said to identify cytomegalovirus status with high specificity and sensitivity. In a later analysis, V- and J-gene trimming of beta chains associated with a DCLRE1C missense variant, replicated independently. It was assumed in the presence/absence analyses that sequencing depth was roughly uniform across donors.

The sequence derives from a young man in good health and CMV-seropositive. This chain uses TRBV19 with TRBJ1-4; 8 nucleotides match TRBD1. Sequenced: PBMCs. The CDR3 DNA is TGTGCCAGTAGTATTCGGACAGGGTTGGGAAAACTGTTTTTT. Amino acids: CASSIRTGLGKLFF.